The T cell receptor (beta chain) under discussion was sequenced for a study of memory CD4+ T cells and cytomegalovirus serostatus. TCRdb's copy holds only in-frame clones and misses some; the assay was immunoSEQ multiplex PCR. The data contain about 26,000 clones, under 85% of them seen just once; the ten biggest clones take up 0.65% to 0.85%. The sort gate was single viable CD3+CD4+CD8-CD45RO+ cells for memory CD4+ T cells. This CDR3 region has 15 residues. V trimming: 3 bases; J trimming: 1 base; junction bases outside the gene matches: 3. From germline, CDR1 is SGHNT and CDR2 YYREEE (reference sequence).

V is TRBV5-4 and J is TRBJ2-7, with TRBD1 identical over 11 bases. This receptor was obtained from an adult in good health and CMV-seronegative. Sequencing input: memory CD4+ T cells from blood. The CDR3 DNA sequence: TGTGCCAGCAGCTGGGACAGGGGGTCTTCCTACGAGCAGTACTTC. As protein: CASSWDRGSSYEQYF.